This T cell receptor beta chain was found in a study of blood T cell repertoires in COVID-19. Study as a whole: Samples representing acute and convalescent COVID-19 were sourced from the United States, Italy and Spain. In each case, the material was cDNA or gDNA derived from T cells, B-cell-depleted T cells, or PBMCs.

Per the study methods: Reference gene primer amplification in the assay estimated nucleated cell counts. Assay: immunoSEQ multiplex PCR; the TCRdb copy retains only in-frame clones and omits some. V and J calls plus clone size are reproduced from that table; the DNA served to infer D and trimming. The sample has about 190,000 clones, 84% seen once. Trimming left V 5 bases short and J 7 bases short, with 17 bases between. CDR3 length: 14 amino acids. Germline CDR1 reads MDHEN; CDR2 reads SYDVKM. This chain links TRBV28 with TRBJ1-2, with a possible D match to TRBD1 (5 bases). The specimen sequenced was peripheral blood. The clonotype comes from a human donor in a cohort sampled during active COVID-19. The CDR3 region is CASSSDQGIGGYTF. CDR3 DNA: TGTGCCAGCAGTAGCGATCAGGGTATCGGTGGCTACACCTTC.